Sequencing of this T cell receptor (beta chain) was carried out in a study of CXCR3-negative and CXCR3-positive naive CD8 T cells (dated by TCRdb to the late 2010s). Describing the broader study: In total, about 135 million TRB reads were obtained, or roughly 1.5 +/- 0.3 million reads per library. Diversity and physicochemical repertoire analyses covered about a dozen donors pooled from two independent experiments. For the TRBV-TRBJ cluster analysis, the naive subsets came from 5 or 6 donors, while the memory cells came from 3 donors.

Broader findings and caveats from the paper: TRB CDR3s from CXCR3-positive naive cells showed higher hydrophobicity (lower Kidera factor 4), lower energy, and higher strength and volume indices than CXCR3-negative naive cells. Both naive subsets had comparably high repertoire diversity, while memory CD8+ T cells had much lower repertoire diversity. Freshly isolated PBMCs were used for most assays because CXCR3 expression went down partially after cryopreservation. Because surface CD5, which is linked to self-reactivity in mice, was comparable between the naive subsets, TCR interaction strength was also inferred from TRB CDR3 physicochemical properties. TRBV-TRBJ usage was similar between naive CXCR3-negative and CXCR3-positive cells from the same donor, while memory cells showed distinct patterns.

Each CD8+ T cell subset was flow-sorted in triplicate, and 300,000 to 350,000 cells per subset were placed directly into RLT lysis buffer. To exclude memory contaminants, naive CD8+ T cells were stringently defined as CD45RO-CCR7+CD27+CD95-. Standard density gradient centrifugation was used to isolate peripheral blood mononuclear cells from buffy coats. A FACSAria III was used to flow-sort naive CD8+ T cells into CXCR3-negative and CXCR3-positive populations. Total RNA was extracted from sorted cells with an RNeasy Mini Kit. The CDR3 sequence holds 13 residues, the cysteine and phenylalanine included. No DNA accompanies this entry. CDR1 and CDR2 (MNHEY, SVGAGI) derive from the germline V gene. Comment on this clonotype: The specificity of this receptor is unknown.

TCRdb records NextSeq 550 as the sequencer. The Human TCR Profiling Kit (MiLaboratory) was used to prepare UMI-labeled 5' RACE TRB cDNA libraries. The full amount of extracted RNA was used for cDNA synthesis, and the full amount of resulting cDNA was used for PCR amplification. The libraries were made side by side, with each library going through the same number of PCR cycles. For the original study's pipeline: With a minimum of two reads required per UMI, MIGEC and MiXCR pulled out about 50,000 +/- 10,000 unique UMI-labeled TRB cDNA molecules from each library. Each library averaged roughly 36,000 +/- 9,600 functional in-frame TRB CDR3 nucleotide clonotypes without stop codons. Diversity metrics, including normalized Shannon-Wiener and Chao1, were computed in VDJtools after downsampling to 5000 UMI-labeled TRB molecules per sample. Clonotype-size-weighted physicochemical properties of the central five CDR3 residues (interaction energy, strength, volume and Kidera factor 4) were computed in VDJtools. TCRdb reprocessed the public reads and reports one entry per CDR3 protein sequence, without DNA. TCRdb, not the original authors, processed these V and J calls. The data table for this sample lists roughly 100,000 distinct CDR3 sequences. The biggest ten clones account for roughly 0.4% of the sample.

In this chain, TRBV6-5 is recombined with TRBJ1-5; the TCRdb call, TRBD1, lacks DNA for checking. The sample consisted of naive CXCR3+ CD8+ T cells from blood. Explained via the paper, the cell subset or site label denotes: CD45RO-CCR7+CD27+CD95- naive CD8+ T cells expressing CXCR3 (TNR3+). This clonotype originated in a human donor in good health. Some clones in this sample may be carry-over from other donors' samples. The CDR3 protein sequence reads: CASSRAPREPQHF.